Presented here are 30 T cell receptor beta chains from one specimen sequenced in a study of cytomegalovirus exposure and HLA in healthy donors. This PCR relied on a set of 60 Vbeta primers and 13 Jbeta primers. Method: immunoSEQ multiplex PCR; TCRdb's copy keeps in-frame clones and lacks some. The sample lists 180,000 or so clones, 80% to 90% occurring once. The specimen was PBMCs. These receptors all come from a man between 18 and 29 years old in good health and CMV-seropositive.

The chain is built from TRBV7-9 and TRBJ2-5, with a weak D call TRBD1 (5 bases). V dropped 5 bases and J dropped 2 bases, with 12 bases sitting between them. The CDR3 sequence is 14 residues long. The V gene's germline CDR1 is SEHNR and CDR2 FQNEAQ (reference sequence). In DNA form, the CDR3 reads TGTGCCAGCAGCCAGCTGACAGCACAAGAGACCCAGTACTTC. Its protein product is CASSQLTAQETQYF.

CDR3 sequence reads: CASSQMGQGLSHEQYF. The DNA of the CDR3 is TGCGCCAGCAGCCAGATGGGGCAGGGGCTTTCTCACGAGCAGTACTTC. The chain recombines TRBV4-1 with TRBJ2-5; D possibly corresponds to TRBD1 (6 bases). Near its end, the DNA agrees better with TRBJ2-7, so the J call may be wrong. In germline, CDR1 is MGHRA, CDR2 YSYEKL. The CDR3 is 16 residues long.

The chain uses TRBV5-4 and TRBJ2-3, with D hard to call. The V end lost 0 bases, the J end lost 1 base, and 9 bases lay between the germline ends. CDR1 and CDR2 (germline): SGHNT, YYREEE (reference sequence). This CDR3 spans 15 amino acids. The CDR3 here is CASSLAQRGTDTQYF. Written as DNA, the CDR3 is TGTGCCAGCAGCTTGGCCCAACGCGGCACAGATACGCAGTATTTT.

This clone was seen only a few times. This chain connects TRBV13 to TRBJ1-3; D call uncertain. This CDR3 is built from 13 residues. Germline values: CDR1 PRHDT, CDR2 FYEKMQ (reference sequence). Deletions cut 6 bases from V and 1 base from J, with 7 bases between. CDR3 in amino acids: CASRLLSGNTIYF. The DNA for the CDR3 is TGTGCCAGCAGGTTACTTTCTGGAAACACCATATATTTT.

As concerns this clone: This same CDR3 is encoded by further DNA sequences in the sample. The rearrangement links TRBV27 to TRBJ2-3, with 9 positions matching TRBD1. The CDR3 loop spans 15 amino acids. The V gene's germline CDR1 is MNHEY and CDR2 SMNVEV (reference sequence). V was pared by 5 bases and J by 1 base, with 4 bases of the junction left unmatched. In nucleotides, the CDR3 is TGTGCCAGCAGTCCCCGGGACAGGGGCACAGATACGCAGTATTTT. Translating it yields CASSPRDRGTDTQYF.

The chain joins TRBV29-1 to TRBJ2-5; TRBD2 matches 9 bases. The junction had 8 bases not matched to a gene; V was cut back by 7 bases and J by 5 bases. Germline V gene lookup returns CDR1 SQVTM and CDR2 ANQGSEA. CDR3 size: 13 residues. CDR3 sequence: CSALAGLGETQYF. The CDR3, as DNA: TGCAGCGCGCTAGCGGGGTTGGGGGAGACCCAGTACTTC.

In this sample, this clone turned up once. The CDR3 DNA reads as TGTGCCAGCAGTTACCTGGGAGAGGGCGTCGGCTACACCTTC. Translated, it gives CASSYLGEGVGYTF. The rearrangement joins TRBV6-5 to TRBJ1-2; the D is unclear. In germline, CDR1 is MNHEY, CDR2 SVGAGI. This CDR3 has 14 residues. V shed 2 bases and J shed 8 bases, with 15 bases lying between them.

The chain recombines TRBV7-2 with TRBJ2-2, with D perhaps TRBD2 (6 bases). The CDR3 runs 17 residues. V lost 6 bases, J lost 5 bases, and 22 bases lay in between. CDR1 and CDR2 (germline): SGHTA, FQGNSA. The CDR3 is CASRRGSGESLTGELFF. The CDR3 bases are TGTGCCAGCAGGAGGGGTTCGGGGGAAAGTTTGACCGGGGAGCTGTTTTTT.

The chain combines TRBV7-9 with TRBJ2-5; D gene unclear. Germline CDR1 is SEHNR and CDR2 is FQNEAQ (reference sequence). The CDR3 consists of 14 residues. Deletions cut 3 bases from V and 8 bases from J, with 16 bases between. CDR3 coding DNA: TGTGCCAGCAGCTTCCGGCCGTACCAGGATACCCAGTACTTC. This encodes CASSFRPYQDTQYF. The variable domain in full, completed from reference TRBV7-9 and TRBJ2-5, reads DTGVSQNPRHKITKRGQNVTFRCDPISEHNRLYWYRQTLGQGPEFLTYFQNEAQLEKSRLLSDRFSAERPKGSFSTLEIQRTEQGDSAMYLCASSFRPYQDTQYFGPGTRLLVL.

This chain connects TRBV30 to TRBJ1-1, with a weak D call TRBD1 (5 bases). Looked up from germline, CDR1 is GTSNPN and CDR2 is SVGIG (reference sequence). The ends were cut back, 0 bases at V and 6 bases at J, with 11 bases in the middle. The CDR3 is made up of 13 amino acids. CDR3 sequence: CAWSVTGGAEAFF. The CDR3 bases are TGTGCCTGGAGTGTAACTGGGGGGGCTGAAGCTTTCTTT.

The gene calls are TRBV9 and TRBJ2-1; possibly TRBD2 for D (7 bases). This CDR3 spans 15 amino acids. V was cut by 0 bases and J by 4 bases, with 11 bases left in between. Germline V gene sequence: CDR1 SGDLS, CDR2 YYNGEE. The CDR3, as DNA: TGTGCCAGCAGCGTAGTGGGGGGGCCGTACAATGAGCAGTTCTTC. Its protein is CASSVVGGPYNEQFF.

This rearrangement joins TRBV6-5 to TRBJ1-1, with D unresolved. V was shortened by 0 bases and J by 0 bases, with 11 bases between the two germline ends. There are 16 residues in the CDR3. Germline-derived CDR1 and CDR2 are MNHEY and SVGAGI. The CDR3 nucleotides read TGTGCCAGCAGTTACTCCCCTCAGGCCCTGAACACTGAAGCTTTCTTT. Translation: CASSYSPQALNTEAFF.

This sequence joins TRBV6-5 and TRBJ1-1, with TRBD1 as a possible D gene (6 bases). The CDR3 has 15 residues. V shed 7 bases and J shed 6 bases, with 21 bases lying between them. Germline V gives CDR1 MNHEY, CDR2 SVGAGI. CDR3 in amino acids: CASTGRGGRGSEAFF. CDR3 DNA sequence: TGTGCCAGCACCGGACGAGGGGGTAGGGGGTCTGAAGCTTTCTTT.

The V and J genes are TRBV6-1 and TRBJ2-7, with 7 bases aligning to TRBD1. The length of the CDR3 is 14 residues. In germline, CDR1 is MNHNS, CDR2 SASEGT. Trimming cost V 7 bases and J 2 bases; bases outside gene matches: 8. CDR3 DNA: TGTGCCAGCATCCTCCGGGACAGCCCCTACGAGCAGTACTTC. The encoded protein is CASILRDSPYEQYF.

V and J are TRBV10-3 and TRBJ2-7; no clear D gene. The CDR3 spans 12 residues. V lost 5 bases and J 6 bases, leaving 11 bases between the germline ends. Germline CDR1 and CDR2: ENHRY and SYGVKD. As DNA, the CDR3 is TGTGCCATCAGTCAGGTTCAAGGCGAGCAGTACTTC. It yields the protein CAISQVQGEQYF.

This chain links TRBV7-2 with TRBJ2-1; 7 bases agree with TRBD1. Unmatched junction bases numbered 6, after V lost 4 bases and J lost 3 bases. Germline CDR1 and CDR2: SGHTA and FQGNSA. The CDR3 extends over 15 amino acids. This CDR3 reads CASSSEDRVYNEQFF. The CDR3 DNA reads TGTGCCAGCAGCTCGGAAGACAGGGTCTACAATGAGCAGTTCTTC.

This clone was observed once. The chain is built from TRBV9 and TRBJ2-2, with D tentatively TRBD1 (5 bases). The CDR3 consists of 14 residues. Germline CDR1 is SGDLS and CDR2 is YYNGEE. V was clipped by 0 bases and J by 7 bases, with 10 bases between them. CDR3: CASSVEGAGGELFF. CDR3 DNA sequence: TGTGCCAGCAGCGTAGAAGGGGCTGGCGGGGAGCTGTTTTTT.

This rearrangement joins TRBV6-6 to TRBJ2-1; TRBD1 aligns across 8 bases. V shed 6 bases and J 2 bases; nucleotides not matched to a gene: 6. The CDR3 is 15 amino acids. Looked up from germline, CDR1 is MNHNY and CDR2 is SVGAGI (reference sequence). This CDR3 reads CASSPGQGPYNEQFF. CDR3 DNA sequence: TGTGCCAGCAGCCCCGGACAGGGCCCCTACAATGAGCAGTTCTTC.

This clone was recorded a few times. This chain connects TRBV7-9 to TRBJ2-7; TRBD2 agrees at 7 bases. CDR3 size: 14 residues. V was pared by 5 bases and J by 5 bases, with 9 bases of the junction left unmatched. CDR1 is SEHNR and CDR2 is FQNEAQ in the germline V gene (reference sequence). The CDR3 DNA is TGTGCCAGCAGCAACGGGGGGTTCCCCAACGAGCAGTACTTC. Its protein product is CASSNGGFPNEQYF.

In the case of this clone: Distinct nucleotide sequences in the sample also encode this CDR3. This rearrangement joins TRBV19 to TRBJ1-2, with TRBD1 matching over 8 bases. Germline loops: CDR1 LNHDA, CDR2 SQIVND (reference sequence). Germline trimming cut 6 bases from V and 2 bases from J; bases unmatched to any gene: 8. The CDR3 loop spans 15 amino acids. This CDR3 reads CASSPGGRPNYGYTF. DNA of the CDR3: TGTGCCAGTAGCCCAGGGGGCAGGCCGAACTATGGCTACACCTTC.

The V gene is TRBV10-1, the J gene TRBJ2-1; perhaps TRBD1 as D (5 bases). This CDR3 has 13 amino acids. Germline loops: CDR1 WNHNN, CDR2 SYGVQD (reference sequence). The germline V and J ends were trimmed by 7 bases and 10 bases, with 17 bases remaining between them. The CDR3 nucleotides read TGCGCCAGCAATAATCTAGGGGATGTGGAGCAGTTCTTC. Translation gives CASNNLGDVEQFF.

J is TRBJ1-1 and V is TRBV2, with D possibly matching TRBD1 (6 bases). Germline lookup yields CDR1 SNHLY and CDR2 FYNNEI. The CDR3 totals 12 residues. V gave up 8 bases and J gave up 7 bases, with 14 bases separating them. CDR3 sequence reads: CASLGAELEAFF. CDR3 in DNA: TGTGCCAGCTTGGGGGCAGAACTTGAAGCTTTCTTT.

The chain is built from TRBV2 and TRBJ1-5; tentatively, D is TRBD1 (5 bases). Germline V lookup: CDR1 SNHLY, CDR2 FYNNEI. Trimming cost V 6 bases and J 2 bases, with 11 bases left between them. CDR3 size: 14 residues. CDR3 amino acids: CASRAAGGNQPQHF. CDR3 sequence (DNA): TGTGCCAGCAGGGCAGCGGGGGGCAATCAGCCCCAGCATTTT.

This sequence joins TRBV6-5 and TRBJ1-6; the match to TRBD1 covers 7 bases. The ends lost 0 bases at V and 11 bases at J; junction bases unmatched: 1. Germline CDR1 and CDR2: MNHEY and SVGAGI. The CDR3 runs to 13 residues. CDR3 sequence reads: CASSYSTGPPLHF. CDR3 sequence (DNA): TGTGCCAGCAGTTACTCGACAGGGCCACCCCTCCACTTT.

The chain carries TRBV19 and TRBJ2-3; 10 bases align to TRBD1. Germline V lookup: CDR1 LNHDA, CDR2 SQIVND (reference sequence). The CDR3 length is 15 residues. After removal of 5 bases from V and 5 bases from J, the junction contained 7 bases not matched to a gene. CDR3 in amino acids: CASSRRDRGRDTQYF. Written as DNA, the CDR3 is TGTGCCAGTAGTCGCCGGGACAGGGGTCGAGATACGCAGTATTTT. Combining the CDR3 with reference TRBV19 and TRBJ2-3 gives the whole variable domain DGGITQSPKYLFRKEGQNVTLSCEQNLNHDAMYWYRQDPGQGLRLIYYSQIVNDFQKGDIAEGYSVSREKKESFPLTVTSAQKNPTAFYLCASSRRDRGRDTQYFGPGTRLTVL.

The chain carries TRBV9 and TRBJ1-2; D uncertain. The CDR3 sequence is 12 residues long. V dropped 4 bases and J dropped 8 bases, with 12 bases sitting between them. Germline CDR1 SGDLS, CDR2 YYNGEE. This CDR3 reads CASSPGGQGYTF. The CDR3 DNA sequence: TGTGCCAGCAGCCCGGGAGGGCAAGGCTACACCTTC.

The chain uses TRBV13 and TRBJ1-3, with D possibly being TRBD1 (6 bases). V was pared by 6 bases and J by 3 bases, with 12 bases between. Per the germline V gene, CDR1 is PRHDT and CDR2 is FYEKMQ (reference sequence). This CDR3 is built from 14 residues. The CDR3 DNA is TGTGCCAGCAGTTTACAGGGTTTTGGAAACACCATATATTTT. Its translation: CASSLQGFGNTIYF. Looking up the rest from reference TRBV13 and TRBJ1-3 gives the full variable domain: AAGVIQSPRHLIKEKRETATLKCYPIPRHDTVYWYQQGPGQDPQFLISFYEKMQSDKGSIPDRFSAQQFSDYHSELNMSSLELGDSALYFCASSLQGFGNTIYFGEGSWLTVV.

CDR3 protein: CASSRSSEGYTF. The CDR3 DNA reads TGTGCCAGCAGTCGCTCCTCGGAGGGCTACACCTTC. The chain is built from TRBV6-5 and TRBJ1-2; no definite D call. Germline-derived CDR1 and CDR2 are MNHEY and SVGAGI. The CDR3 loop spans 12 amino acids. Trimming left V 5 bases short and J 8 bases short, with 12 bases between.

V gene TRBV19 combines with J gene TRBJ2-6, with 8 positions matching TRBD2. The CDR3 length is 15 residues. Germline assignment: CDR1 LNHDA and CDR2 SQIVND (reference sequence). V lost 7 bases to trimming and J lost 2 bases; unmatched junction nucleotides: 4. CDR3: CASTDGGAGANVLTF. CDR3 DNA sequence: TGTGCCAGTACCGACGGGGGGGCTGGGGCCAACGTCCTGACTTTC.

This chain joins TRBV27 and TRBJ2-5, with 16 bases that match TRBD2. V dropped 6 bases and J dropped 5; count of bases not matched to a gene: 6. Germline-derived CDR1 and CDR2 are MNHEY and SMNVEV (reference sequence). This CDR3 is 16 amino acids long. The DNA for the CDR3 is TGTGCCAGCAGCCTGGGACTAGCGGGGGGGCCGGAGACCCAGTACTTC. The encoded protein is CASSLGLAGGPETQYF.